The source of this T cell receptor (beta chain) is a study of spatial heterogeneity in lung cancer. Overall study context: The 60 to 80 donors had untreated early-stage non-small cell lung cancer. PBMC samples from follow-up, where available, were sequenced a median of roughly 2 years after resection. Alpha-chain sequences were detected in numbers that were consistently lower than beta-chain sequences.

Deletions cut 1 base from V and 4 bases from J, with 14 bases between. Germline V lookup: CDR1 LGHDT, CDR2 YNNKEL (reference sequence). This CDR3 is 16 amino acids long. This clonotype showed up just a few times. TCRdb reprocessed the 5' RACE reads via MiXCR and lists one record per CDR3 protein. The data hold roughly 110,000 distinct CDR3 sequences, with 10% to 13% observed a single time. Time point given: blood at routine non-recurrence follow-up after resection. The input material, whole RNA from tumor, nontumor lung or frozen PBMC, was sequenced unsorted. This material consisted of PBMCs, taken at follow-up. This sequence joins TRBV3-1 and TRBJ2-1; D is unclear. The clonotype was recovered from a female donor with early-stage non-small cell lung cancer. DNA for the CDR3: TGTGCCAGCAGCCAAGCGGAGACTTCATATTACAATGAGCAGTTCTTC. This gives the protein CASSQAETSYYNEQFF.